This note documents a single T cell receptor (beta chain) sequence. Only a few counts were recorded for this clone. There is no known antigen for this receptor. The record has no base qualities; no much larger clone is one base away. The donors were healthy, HIV-negative adults with no recently reported acute infections or vaccinations. All donors were Caucasian adults living in Nashville, Tennessee, USA. CD4+ T cells were enriched through magnetic negative selection, after which naive cells were positively selected on CD45RA and the remaining negative fraction served as the memory subset. Blood was obtained by leukapheresis, after which PBMCs were separated by Ficoll-Histopaque density gradient centrifugation and cryopreserved in liquid nitrogen vapor phase. Analytical flow cytometry was used to check the purity and quantity of every magnetically sorted T cell population. Genomic DNA was isolated from every sorted fraction and measured by UV absorbance on a Nanodrop 2000c.

The entry originates in a study of shared clonotypes between healthy human individuals (dated by TCRdb to the early 2020s). Broadly, across the study: The cohort comprised a couple of women and a few men aged 18 to 49 years. Per donor, three plates each were used for CD4 naive and CD4 memory, two for CD8 naive, and one for CD8 memory. Blood TCR repertoires of about five healthy adults were deeply sequenced to estimate repertoire size and the extent of clonotype sharing between individuals. Different laboratories and diverse techniques were used to prepare libraries and sequence TCR repertoires, to increase sequencing depth and limit assay-specific biases. Per donor, leukapheresis produced somewhere between about 0.9 and 9.5 billion PBMCs. Study-level results and caveats: Compared with non-shared clonotypes, clonotypes shared by all four sorted-subset donors had higher generation probabilities. Sampling was restricted to blood, and TCR repertoires in tissues likely differ from the TCR repertoires found in blood. Naive subsets generally had larger estimated clonotype richness than memory subsets. Based on pairwise subsampling, the degree of clonotype sharing among donors was expected to be affected by sequencing depth. Rarefaction of sorted-subset datasets indicated incomplete sequencing despite the large sequencing depth. Across a few donors, roughly 5.1% of naive CD4, around 3.5% of naive CD8, 2.3% of memory CD4, and around 0.4% of memory CD8 clonotypes were shared. Because the study included only a small number of donors, the genetic and exposure-history diversity represented was limited.

For CDR1 and CDR2, the germline V gene lists SGHTA and FQGNSA. Taken from cysteine to phenylalanine, the CDR3 has 14 residues. The DNA shown is the 42-base CDR3, in frame from base 1. Trimming accounts for 3 bases at V and 6 bases at J, while the number of junction bases matched to no gene is 4. Using the deep immunoSEQ assay, TCR CDR3 regions were amplified from genomic DNA by multiplex PCR. Genomic DNA extracted from each cell subset was distributed evenly over all wells of several immunoSEQ 96-well plates, and each plate served as one replicate. Each replicate PCR for sorted subsets received about 0.2 ug genomic DNA, equal to around 32,000 T cell genomes. The purified libraries were quantified using a Qubit 3.0 fluorometer, sized with a Bioanalyzer 2100, and then quantified again using the KAPA Library Quantification kit. Each immunoSEQ 96-well plate was sequenced on its own single-read 150-cycle Illumina NextSeq 550 flow cell. The original pipeline was this. Because only junctional sequences without quality scores were contained in the immunoSEQ output, filtering matching that applied to full-length reads could not be performed. To assign V/J genes and CDR3, sequences were annotated against IMGT germline references using PyIR, a Python wrapper for IgBLAST v1.9. Reads were removed for weak V/J assignments (E-value above 1e-6), missing CDR3, stop codons, out-of-frame junctions, or ambiguous translated residues. V3J clonotypes were defined as sequences sharing an identical inferred V gene, J gene, and CDR3 amino acid sequence. The percentage overlap between two repertoires was calculated by dividing the number of shared unique clonotypes by the size of the smaller repertoire. RTK rarefaction, the Chao1 estimator, and Recon v2.1 estimates of unobserved clonotypes were used to assess repertoire richness. Generation probabilities for all TCRbeta clonotypes obtained by the gDNA method from a handful of donors were computed using OLGA. Held by TCRdb, this immuneACCESS table contains in-frame sequences only and omits some clones. Under half of the omission traces to an unresolved V gene where checked; the cause of the rest is unknown. V, J and clone size derive from that table, while D and trimming were established from the DNA sequence. For this sample there are a few million clones; around nine tenths appear just once. Clones ranked in the top ten supply about 0.13% of the sample.

This TCR derives from a man younger than 35 in good health. This chain joins TRBV7-2 to TRBJ2-2; 7 bases in the middle match TRBD2. The sample was naive CD4+ T cells sorted from blood. This sample's cell subset or site label indicates: CD45RA+ positively selected. The CDR3 is CASSFGTTPGELFF. The DNA is as follows: TGTGCCAGCAGCTTCGGGACTACACCCGGGGAGCTGTTTTTT. The CDR3, completed at both ends by the reference TRBV7-2 and TRBJ2-2 genes, gives the full variable domain GAGVSQSPSNKVTEKGKDVELRCDPISGHTALYWYRQSLGQGLEFLIYFQGNSAPDKSGLPSDRFSAERTGGSVSTLTIQRTQQEDSAVYLCASSFGTTPGELFFGEGSRLTVL.